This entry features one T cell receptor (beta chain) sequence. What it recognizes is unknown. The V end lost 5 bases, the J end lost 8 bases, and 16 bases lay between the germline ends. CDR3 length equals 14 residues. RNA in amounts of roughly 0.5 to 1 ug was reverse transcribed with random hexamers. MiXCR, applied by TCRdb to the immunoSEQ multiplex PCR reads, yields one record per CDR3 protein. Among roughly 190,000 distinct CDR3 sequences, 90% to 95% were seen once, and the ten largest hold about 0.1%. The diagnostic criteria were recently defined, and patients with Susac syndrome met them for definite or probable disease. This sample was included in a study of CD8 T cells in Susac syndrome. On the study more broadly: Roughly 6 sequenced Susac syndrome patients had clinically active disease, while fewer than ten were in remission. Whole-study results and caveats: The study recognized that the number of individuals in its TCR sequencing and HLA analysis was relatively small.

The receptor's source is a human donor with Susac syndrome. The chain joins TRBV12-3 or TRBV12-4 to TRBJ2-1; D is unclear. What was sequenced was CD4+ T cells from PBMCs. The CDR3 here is CASSGSQRVDEQFF. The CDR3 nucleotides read TGTGCCAGCAGTGGAAGCCAAAGGGTCGATGAGCAGTTCTTC.